These 12 T cell receptor beta chains were all obtained from the same sample, sequenced in a study of multiple sclerosis patients with progressive multifocal leukoencephalopathy. The data were produced by immunoSEQ multiplex PCR, yet TCRdb's version contains in-frame clones alone and is incomplete. The sample lists over 25,000 clones; just under 90% were seen once. As for time point: about 6 months of natalizumab therapy. Sequencing was performed on PBMCs, taken from a patient treated with natalizumab. The receptor set was obtained from a human donor with multiple sclerosis.

V usage is TRBV10-3 and J usage is TRBJ1-1, with D possibly matching TRBD1 (6 bases). Germline loops: CDR1 ENHRY, CDR2 SYGVKD. The CDR3 consists of 15 residues. V lost 0 bases, J lost 7 bases, and 15 bases lay in between. The CDR3 DNA is TGTGCCATCAGTGAGTCAGGACAGAACGGTGGTGAAGCTTTCTTT. It translates to CAISESGQNGGEAFF.

V is TRBV2 and J is TRBJ2-1; D is ambiguous. Germline V CDR1 and CDR2: SNHLY, FYNNEI. Trimming removed 3 bases at V and 5 bases at J, with 11 bases between. The CDR3 has 14 amino acids. The CDR3 sequence is CASSDLWGNNEQFF. In nucleotides, the CDR3 is TGTGCCAGCAGTGATCTTTGGGGTAACAATGAGCAGTTCTTC.

The chain combines TRBV19 with TRBJ2-1; D possibly corresponds to TRBD1 (6 bases). In germline, CDR1 is LNHDA, CDR2 SQIVND (reference sequence). With 3 bases removed from V and 0 bases from J, the gap between germline ends came to 9 bases. CDR3 length equals 15 residues. The DNA for the CDR3 is TGTGCCAGTAGTATGAAGGGGGTCTCCTACAATGAGCAGTTCTTC. This codes for CASSMKGVSYNEQFF.

V usage is TRBV14 and J usage is TRBJ2-6; TRBD2 agrees at 8 bases. CDR1 is SGHDN and CDR2 is FVKESK in the germline V gene. V gave up 4 bases and J gave up 0 bases; unmatched junction bases: 8. The CDR3 totals 18 residues. The CDR3 DNA is TGTGCCAGCAGCCCCAGAGAGCGGGAGATCTCTGGGGCCAACGTCCTGACTTTC. It encodes CASSPREREISGANVLTF.

This chain connects TRBV27 to TRBJ2-7, with D possibly matching TRBD2 (5 bases). The V gene's germline CDR1 is MNHEY and CDR2 SMNVEV (reference sequence). Trimming stripped 3 bases from V and 5 bases from J, with 14 bases between. CDR3 length: 14 residues. CDR3 in DNA: TGTGCCAGCAGTTTGGTTCGACTATCCCACGAGCAGTACTTC. Translating gives CASSLVRLSHEQYF.

This clone occurred a few times. The gene calls are TRBV7-2 and TRBJ2-5; D remains unclear. The CDR3 loop spans 17 amino acids. Germline V gives CDR1 SGHTA, CDR2 FQGNSA. Trimming took off 0 bases at V and 5 bases at J, with 19 bases between the two ends. The CDR3 is CASSLAELMVPPETQYF. CDR3 DNA sequence: TGTGCCAGCAGCTTAGCGGAACTTATGGTCCCCCCCGAGACCCAGTACTTC.

V usage is TRBV27 and J usage is TRBJ2-5, with a tentative D call TRBD2 (5 bases). Germline lookup yields CDR1 MNHEY and CDR2 SMNVEV (reference sequence). This CDR3 has 15 residues. V was clipped by 5 bases and J by 5 bases, with 18 bases between them. CDR3 nucleotide sequence: TGTGCCAGCAGTCCTACTCCACTAGTTGGGGAGACCCAGTACTTC. Amino acids: CASSPTPLVGETQYF.

This clone was recorded a few times. The chain recombines TRBV7-9 with TRBJ1-5; TRBD1 aligns across 7 bases. The V gene end was trimmed by 5 bases and the J gene end by 2 bases; junction bases not matched to a gene: 9. The CDR3 loop spans 16 amino acids. The germline V gene has CDR1 SEHNR and CDR2 FQNEAQ (reference sequence). CDR3 region: CASSTGTAGGNQPQHF. The CDR3 bases are TGTGCCAGCAGCACCGGGACAGCGGGAGGCAATCAGCCCCAGCATTTT.

In this sample, this clone turned up a few times. This chain joins TRBV19 and TRBJ1-1; unclear D gene. The CDR3 consists of 11 residues. Germline loops: CDR1 LNHDA, CDR2 SQIVND (reference sequence). Trimming cost V 10 bases and J 6 bases, with 12 bases left between them. Written as DNA, the CDR3 is TGTGCCATCACGGCGGGTGCTGAAGCTTTCTTT. It specifies CAITAGAEAFF.

This clone was recorded only once. The J gene is TRBJ1-1, the V gene TRBV2, with TRBD1 as a possible D gene (6 bases). CDR1 and CDR2 from the germline V gene are SNHLY and FYNNEI. There are 14 residues in the CDR3. V dropped 6 bases and J dropped 4 bases, with 15 bases sitting between them. CDR3 DNA: TGTGCCAGCAGGGAGGGGGGCTATGGCACTGAAGCTTTCTTT. Its translation is CASREGGYGTEAFF.

This chain uses TRBV19 with TRBJ2-1; D possibly corresponds to TRBD1 (6 bases). V dropped 8 bases and J dropped 5 bases, with 13 bases sitting between them. The CDR3 totals 13 residues. Germline assignment: CDR1 LNHDA and CDR2 SQIVND (reference sequence). The CDR3, as DNA: TGTGCCAGTGAGGGACATCGCAACAATGAGCAGTTCTTC. Encoded protein: CASEGHRNNEQFF.

The rearrangement joins TRBV28 to TRBJ2-7; 7 nucleotides agree with TRBD2. The V gene end was trimmed by 2 bases and the J gene end by 5 bases; junction bases not matched to a gene: 9. The CDR3 is 15 amino acids. Looked up from germline, CDR1 is MDHEN and CDR2 is SYDVKM. Here the CDR3 reads CASSLPNGGRDEQYF. CDR3 DNA: TGTGCCAGCAGTTTACCAAATGGCGGGAGAGACGAGCAGTACTTC.